This T cell receptor beta chain was profiled in a study of shared clonotypes between healthy human individuals. The length of the CDR3 is 14 residues. V lost 10 bases to trimming and J lost 6 bases, with 18 bases between them. Germline assignment: CDR1 MDHEN and CDR2 SYDVKM. CD4+ cells were split into CD45RA+ naive and CD45RA-negative memory subsets. Sorted subsets were amplified in replicate PCRs using 150 to 250 ng DNA, roughly 30,000 T cell genomes. Clones were read by immunoSEQ multiplex PCR, and TCRdb kept only the in-frame ones, dropping some. The table records under 2.5 million clones, around 90% of them present only once.

What was sequenced was naive CD4+ T cells from PBMCs. Subset denoted: CD45RA+ positively selected. The clonotype originates from a young man in good health. Some clones in this sample may be carry-over from other donors' samples. This rearrangement joins TRBV28 to TRBJ1-4, with D maybe TRBD1 (6 bases). CDR3: CATTVGGGYEKLFF. The CDR3 coding sequence is TGTGCCACCACAGTGGGGGGCGGATATGAAAAACTGTTTTTT.